This TCR beta chain was sequenced in a study of human T cells and chemical hapten exposure. TCRdb processed the RACE reads anew with MiXCR; each CDR3 protein has one entry. The table records fewer than 85,000 distinct CDR3 sequences, more than 8.5% of them present only once. The ends were cut back, 8 bases at V and 4 bases at J, with 20 bases in the middle. Germline CDR1 SQVTM, CDR2 ANQGSEA. CDR3 length equals 14 residues. Time point: patch test 2, 6 weeks after DPC sensitization. Specified treatment: therapeutic diphenylcyclopropenone sensitization with weekly scalp DPC. Only a few counts were recorded for this clonotype.

The clonotype originates from a woman aged 25-40 years with alopecia areata. Some clones in this sample may be carry-over from other donors' samples. This chain connects TRBV29-1 to TRBJ1-1; no clear D gene. The sequenced sample was whole blood, obtained in connection with sensitization to the hapten diphenylcyclopropenone (DPC). The CDR3 bases are TGCAGCTCCGGGGTCGGTGGCAGCTCCACTGAAGCTTTCTTT. Protein product: CSSGVGGSSTEAFF. The whole variable domain, filled in from reference TRBV29-1 and TRBJ1-1, reads SAVISQKPSRDICQRGTSLTIQCQVDSQVTMMFWYRQQPGQSLTLIATANQGSEATYESGFVIDKFPISRPNLTFSTLTVSNMSPEDSSIYLCSSGVGGSSTEAFFGQGTRLTVV.